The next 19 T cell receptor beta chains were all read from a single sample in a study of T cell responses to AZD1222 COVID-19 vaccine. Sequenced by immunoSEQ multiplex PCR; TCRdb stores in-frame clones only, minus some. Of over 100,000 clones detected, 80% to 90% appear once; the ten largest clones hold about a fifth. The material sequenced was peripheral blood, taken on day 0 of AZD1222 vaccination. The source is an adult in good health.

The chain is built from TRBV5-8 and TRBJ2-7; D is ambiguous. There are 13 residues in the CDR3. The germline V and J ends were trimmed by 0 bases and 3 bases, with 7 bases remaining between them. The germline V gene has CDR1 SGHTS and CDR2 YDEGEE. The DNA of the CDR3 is TGTGCCAGCAGCTTGGACAGATACTACGAGCAGTACTTC. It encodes CASSLDRYYEQYF.

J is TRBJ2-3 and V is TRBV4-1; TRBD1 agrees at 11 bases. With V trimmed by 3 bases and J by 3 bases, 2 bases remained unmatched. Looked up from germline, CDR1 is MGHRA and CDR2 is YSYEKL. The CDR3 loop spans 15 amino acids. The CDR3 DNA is TGCGCCAGCAGCCAGGACAGGGGGCTGACAGATACGCAGTATTTT. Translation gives CASSQDRGLTDTQYF.

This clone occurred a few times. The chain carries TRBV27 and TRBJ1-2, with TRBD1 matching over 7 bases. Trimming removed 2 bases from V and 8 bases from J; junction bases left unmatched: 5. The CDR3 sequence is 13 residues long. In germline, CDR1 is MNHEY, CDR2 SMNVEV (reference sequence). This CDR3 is CASSLDRALGYTF. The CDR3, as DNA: TGTGCCAGCAGTTTAGACAGGGCGCTGGGCTACACCTTC.

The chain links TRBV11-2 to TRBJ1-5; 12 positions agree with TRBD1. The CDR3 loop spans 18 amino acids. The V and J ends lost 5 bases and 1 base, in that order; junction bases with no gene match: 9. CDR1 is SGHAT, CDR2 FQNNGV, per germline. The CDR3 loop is CASSPGTGGRVSNQPQHF. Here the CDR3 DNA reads TGTGCCAGCAGCCCTGGGACAGGGGGCCGGGTGAGCAATCAGCCCCAGCATTTT.

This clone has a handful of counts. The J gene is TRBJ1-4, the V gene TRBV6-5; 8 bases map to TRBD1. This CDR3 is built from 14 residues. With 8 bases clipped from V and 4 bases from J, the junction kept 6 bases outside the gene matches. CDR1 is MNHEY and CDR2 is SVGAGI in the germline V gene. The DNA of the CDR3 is TGTGCCAGCCGCACAGGGGGGAGTAATGAAAAACTGTTTTTT. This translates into CASRTGGSNEKLFF.

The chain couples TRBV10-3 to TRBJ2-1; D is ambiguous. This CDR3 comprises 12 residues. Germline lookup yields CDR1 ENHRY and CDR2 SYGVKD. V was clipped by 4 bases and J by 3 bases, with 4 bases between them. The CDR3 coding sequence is TGTGCCATCAGTGGGGACTACAATGAGCAGTTCTTC. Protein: CAISGDYNEQFF.

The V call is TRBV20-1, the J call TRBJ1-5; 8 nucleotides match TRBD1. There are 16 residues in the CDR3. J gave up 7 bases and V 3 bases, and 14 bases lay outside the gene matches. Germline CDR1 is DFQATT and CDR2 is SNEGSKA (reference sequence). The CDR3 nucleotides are TGCAGTGCTAGTGCGGCAGGGGGCGCGGGTCGGCAGCCCCAGCATTTT. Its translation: CSASAAGGAGRQPQHF.

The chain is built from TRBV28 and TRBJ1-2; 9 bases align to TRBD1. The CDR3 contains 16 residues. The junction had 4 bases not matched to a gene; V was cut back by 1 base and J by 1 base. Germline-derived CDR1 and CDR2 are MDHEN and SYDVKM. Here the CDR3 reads CASSLSGTGNNYGYTF. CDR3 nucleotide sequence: TGTGCCAGCAGTTTATCCGGGACAGGGAATAACTATGGCTACACCTTC.

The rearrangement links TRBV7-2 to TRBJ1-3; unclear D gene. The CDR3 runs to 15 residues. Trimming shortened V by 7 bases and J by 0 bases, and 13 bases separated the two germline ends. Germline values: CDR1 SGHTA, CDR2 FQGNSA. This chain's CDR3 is CASKVYANSGNTIYF. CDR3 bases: TGTGCCAGCAAGGTCTACGCGAACTCTGGAAACACCATATATTTT.

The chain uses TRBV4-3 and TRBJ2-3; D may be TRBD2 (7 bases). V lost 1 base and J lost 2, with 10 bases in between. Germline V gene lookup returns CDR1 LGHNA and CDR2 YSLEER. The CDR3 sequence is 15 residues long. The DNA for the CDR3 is TGCGCCAGCAGCCAAGGGGGGGGCAACACAGATACGCAGTATTTT. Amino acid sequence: CASSQGGGNTDTQYF.

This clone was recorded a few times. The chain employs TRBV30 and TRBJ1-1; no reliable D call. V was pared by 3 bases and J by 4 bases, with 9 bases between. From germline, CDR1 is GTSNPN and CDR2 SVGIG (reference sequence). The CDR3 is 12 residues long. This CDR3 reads CAWSGIPTEAFF. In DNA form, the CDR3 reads TGTGCCTGGAGCGGGATCCCCACTGAAGCTTTCTTT.

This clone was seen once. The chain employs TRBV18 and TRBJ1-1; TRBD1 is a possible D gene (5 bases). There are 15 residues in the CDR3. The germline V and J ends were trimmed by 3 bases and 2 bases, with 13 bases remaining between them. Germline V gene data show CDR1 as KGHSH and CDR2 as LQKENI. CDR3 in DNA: TGTGCCAGCTCACCTACGGCGGACAAAAACACTGAAGCTTTCTTT. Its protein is CASSPTADKNTEAFF.

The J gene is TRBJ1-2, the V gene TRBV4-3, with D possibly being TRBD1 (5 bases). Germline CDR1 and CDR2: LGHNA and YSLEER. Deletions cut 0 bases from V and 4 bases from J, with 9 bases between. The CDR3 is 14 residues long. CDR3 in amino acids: CASSQERQGYGYTF. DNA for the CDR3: TGCGCCAGCAGCCAAGAGAGGCAGGGCTATGGCTACACCTTC.

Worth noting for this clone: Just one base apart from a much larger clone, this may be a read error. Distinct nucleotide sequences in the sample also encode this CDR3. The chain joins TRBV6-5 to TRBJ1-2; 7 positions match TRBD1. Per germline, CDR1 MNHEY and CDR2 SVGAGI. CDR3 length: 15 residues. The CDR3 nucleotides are TGTGCCAGTAGTTACAGGGGCGAGACGAACTATGGCTACACCTTC. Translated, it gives CASSYRGETNYGYTF.

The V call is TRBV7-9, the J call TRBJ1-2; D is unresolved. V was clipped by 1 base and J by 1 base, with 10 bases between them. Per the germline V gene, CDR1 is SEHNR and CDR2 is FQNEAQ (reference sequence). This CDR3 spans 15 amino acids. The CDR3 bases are TGTGCCAGCAGCTTAGAAGTCCCTGTTAACTATGGCTACACCTTC. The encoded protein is CASSLEVPVNYGYTF.

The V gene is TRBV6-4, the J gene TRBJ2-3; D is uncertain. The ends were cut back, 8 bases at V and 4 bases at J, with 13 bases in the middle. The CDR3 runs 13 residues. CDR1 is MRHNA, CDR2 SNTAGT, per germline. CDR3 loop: CASSKNRADTQYF. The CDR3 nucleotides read TGTGCCAGCTCAAAAAACCGGGCAGATACGCAGTATTTT.

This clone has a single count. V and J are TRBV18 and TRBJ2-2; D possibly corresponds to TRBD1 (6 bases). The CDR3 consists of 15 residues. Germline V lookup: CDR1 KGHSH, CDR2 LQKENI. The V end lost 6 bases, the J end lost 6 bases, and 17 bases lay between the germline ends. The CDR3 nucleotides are TGTGCCAGCTCCACCGGACAGATCTCCGCCGGGGAGCTGTTTTTT. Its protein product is CASSTGQISAGELFF.

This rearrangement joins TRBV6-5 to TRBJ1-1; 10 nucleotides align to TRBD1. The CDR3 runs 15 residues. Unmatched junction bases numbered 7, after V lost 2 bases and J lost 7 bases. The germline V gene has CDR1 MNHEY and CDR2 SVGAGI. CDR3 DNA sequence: TGTGCCAGCAGTTACGCGACAGGGGGCGGGAGTGAAGCTTTCTTT. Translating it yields CASSYATGGGSEAFF.

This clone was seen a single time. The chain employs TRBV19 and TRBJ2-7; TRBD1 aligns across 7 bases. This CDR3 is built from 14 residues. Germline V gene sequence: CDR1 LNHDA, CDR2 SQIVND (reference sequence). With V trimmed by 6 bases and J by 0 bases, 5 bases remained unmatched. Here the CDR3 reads CASRRTGGSYEQYF. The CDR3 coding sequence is TGTGCCAGTAGGAGGACAGGCGGCTCCTACGAGCAGTACTTC.